This T cell receptor beta chain was recovered during a study of T cell responses to AZD1222 COVID-19 vaccine. Findings and limits, study-wide: Reportedly, nearly half of unique spike TCRs recognized epitopes outside B.1.351/B.1.1.7 mutations.

Some clones are missing from TCRdb's copy, which holds only in-frame ones; the method was immunoSEQ multiplex PCR. The data hold some 180,000 clones, with around 93% observed a single time. The CDR3 totals 12 residues. Trimming took 7 bases from V and 7 from J, leaving 10 bases between them. Notes on this clone: Its specificity is not known.

The source is an adult who received the MenACWY meningococcal vaccine as a control. Here the sequenced sample was peripheral blood, taken 28 days after the second dose of the MenACWY control vaccine. V and J are TRBV12-3 or TRBV12-4 and TRBJ2-2; D is undetermined. The CDR3 nucleotides read TGTGCCAGCACCCCCCAACTCGGGGAGCTGTTTTTT. This sequence encodes CASTPQLGELFF.